This T cell receptor (beta chain) was identified in a study of blood T cell repertoires in COVID-19. In the study overall: The study drew acute and convalescent COVID-19 samples from the United States, Italy and Spain. Sources were T cells, B-cell-depleted T cells, or PBMCs; the material itself was cDNA or gDNA.

This clone was seen ten or more times. The CDR3 is 14 residues long. Trimming took 3 bases from V and 5 from J; bases not matched to a gene: 5. Germline V gene sequence: CDR1 MGHRA, CDR2 YSYEKL. Original data processing: Nucleated cell counts were estimated from reference gene primer amplification. Clones were read by immunoSEQ multiplex PCR, and TCRdb kept only the in-frame ones, dropping some. The D gene and trimming were derived from the DNA, and the V and J assignments and clone size from that table. The sample contains roughly 170,000 clones, 84% of which appear only once. The chain uses TRBV4-1 and TRBJ2-5; 8 bases align to TRBD1. Sequenced sample: peripheral blood. The TCR comes from a human donor in a cohort sampled during active COVID-19. CDR3 residues: CASSHRGRAETQYF. DNA for the CDR3: TGCGCCAGCAGCCACAGGGGGCGCGCGGAGACCCAGTACTTC.